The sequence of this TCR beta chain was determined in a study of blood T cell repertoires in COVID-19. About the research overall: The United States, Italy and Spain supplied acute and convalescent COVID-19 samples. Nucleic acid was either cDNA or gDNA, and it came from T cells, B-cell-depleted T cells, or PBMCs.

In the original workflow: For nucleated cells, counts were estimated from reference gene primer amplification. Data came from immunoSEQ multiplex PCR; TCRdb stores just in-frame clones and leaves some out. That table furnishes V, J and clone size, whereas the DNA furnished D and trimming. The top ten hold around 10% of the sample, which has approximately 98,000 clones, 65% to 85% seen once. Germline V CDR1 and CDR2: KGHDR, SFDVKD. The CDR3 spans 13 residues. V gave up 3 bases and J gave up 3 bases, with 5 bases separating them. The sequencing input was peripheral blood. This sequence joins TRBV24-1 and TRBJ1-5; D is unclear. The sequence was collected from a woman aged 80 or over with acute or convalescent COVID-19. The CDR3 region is CATSDDNNQPQHF. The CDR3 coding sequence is TGTGCCACCAGTGATGACAACAATCAGCCCCAGCATTTT.